This TCR beta chain was obtained from a study of glioma-infiltrating T cells after dendritic cell vaccination. CDR1 LNHNV and CDR2 YYDKDF come from the germline V gene (reference sequence). V gave up 4 bases and J gave up 5 bases, with 14 bases separating them. This CDR3 region has 14 residues. Time point: after dendritic cell vaccination, including at tumor progression/relapse. The data were produced by immunoSEQ multiplex PCR, yet TCRdb's version contains in-frame clones alone and is incomplete. The sample holds about 58,000 clones, roughly 83% seen once. Sample: blood, taken after dendritic cell vaccination. The TCR was taken from a human donor with glioblastoma. The J gene is TRBJ1-2, the V gene TRBV15; D is possibly TRBD1 (5 bases). This chain's CDR3 is CATSIEKGPYGYTF. DNA for the CDR3: TGTGCCACCAGCATAGAAAAGGGGCCTTATGGCTACACCTTC.